Detailed here is one T cell receptor (beta chain). The antigen remains undetermined. The PCR used 60 Vbeta and 13 Jbeta primers. This table comes from immunoSEQ multiplex PCR, and its TCRdb copy is limited to in-frame clones, with some not included. Here the sample spans under 95,000 clones, 55% to 75% being singletons. These data originate in a study of cytomegalovirus exposure and HLA in healthy donors. Regarding the study as a whole: Sequences of the TCR beta chain were said to predict the HLA-A and HLA-B alleles of most subjects accurately.

Sequencing was carried out using PBMCs. The TCR was taken from a woman in her 40s in good health and CMV-seropositive.

The CDR3 loop is CASSPGGWTRDYGYTF. CDR3 nucleotides: TGTGCCAGCTCACCGGGAGGCTGGACGAGAGACTATGGCTACACCTTC. The J gene is TRBJ1-2, the V gene TRBV2; D is unclear. Germline CDR1 is SNHLY and CDR2 is FYNNEI. Trimming removed 8 bases from V and 3 bases from J, with 22 bases in between. The CDR3 totals 16 residues.